The 12 T cell receptor beta chains below were found in one sample sequenced in a study of human T cells and chemical hapten exposure. Time point specified: patch test 3, about 24 weeks after DPC sensitization. Treatment in this sample: therapeutic diphenylcyclopropenone sensitization with weekly scalp DPC. Total RNA extraction was carried out from unfractionated whole blood. TCRdb re-analysed the RACE reads in MiXCR, keeping a single row per CDR3 protein. Of tens of thousands of distinct CDR3 sequences listed, 9.5% are singletons. The sample was whole blood, taken in connection with sensitization to the hapten diphenylcyclopropenone (DPC). The receptors shown here come from a man aged 50 or older with alopecia areata. Some clones in this sample may be carry-over from other donors' samples.

The sample holds many counts of this clonotype. The chain recombines TRBV28 with TRBJ2-1; the D call may be TRBD1 or TRBD2 (6 bases each). Germline assignment: CDR1 MDHEN and CDR2 SYDVKM. This CDR3 contains 13 residues. Trimming left V 7 bases short and J 9 bases short, with 16 bases between. The CDR3 DNA is TGTGCCAGCAACGGGGGCCACGTGGGTGAGCAGTTCTTC. Protein sequence: CASNGGHVGEQFF.

This clonotype was picked up a small number of times. V usage is TRBV3-1 and J usage is TRBJ2-3, with TRBD2 identical over 8 bases. The CDR3 loop spans 17 amino acids. Trimming removed 1 base from V and 2 bases from J; junction bases left unmatched: 8. Per germline, CDR1 LGHDT and CDR2 YNNKEL (reference sequence). The CDR3 sequence: CASSQGFTSGPTDTQYF. The CDR3 nucleotides read TGTGCCAGCAGCCAAGGTTTCACTAGCGGACCCACAGATACGCAGTATTTT.

A few counts support this clonotype. This sequence joins TRBV15 and TRBJ2-2, with 7 nucleotides matching TRBD2. Germline values: CDR1 LNHNV, CDR2 YYDKDF (reference sequence). This CDR3 region has 16 residues. V shed 1 base, J shed 8 bases, and the junction held 10 bases outside the gene matches. The DNA for the CDR3 is TGTGCCACCAGCAGAGCGGCTAGCGGTCTTGGGGGGGAGCTGTTTTTT. Translating gives CATSRAASGLGGELFF.

This clonotype was picked up many times. The genes are TRBV30 and TRBJ1-3; D perhaps matches TRBD1 (6 bases). The germline CDR1 and CDR2 sequences are GTSNPN and SVGIG (reference sequence). The V gene lost 8 bases and the J gene lost 4 bases, with 18 bases spanning the gap. The CDR3 consists of 14 residues. Here the CDR3 reads CARNRGGWGNTIYF. CDR3 sequence (DNA): TGTGCCAGGAACAGAGGGGGATGGGGAAACACCATATATTTT.

In its sample, this clonotype was seen many times. The genes are TRBV7-2 and TRBJ2-4, with 8 bases that match TRBD1. CDR1 and CDR2 from the germline V gene are SGHTA and FQGNSA. This CDR3 region has 18 residues. V gave up 1 base and J gave up 4 bases; unmatched junction bases: 12. CDR3 sequence reads: CASSLVVGTRGPKNIQYF. In DNA, the CDR3 is TGTGCCAGCAGCTTAGTCGTAGGGACCAGGGGGCCAAAAAACATTCAGTACTTC.

This clonotype was observed a few times. The V call is TRBV4-1, the J call TRBJ2-3; a possible D gene is TRBD2 (5 bases). V was pared by 0 bases and J by 1 base, with 17 bases between. The CDR3 is made up of 18 amino acids. The germline CDR1 and CDR2 sequences are MGHRA and YSYEKL. CDR3 nucleotides: TGCGCCAGCAGCCAAGATTGGGCCCCGGGAATTCGCACAGATACGCAGTATTTT. Translated, it gives CASSQDWAPGIRTDTQYF.

The sample holds many counts of this clonotype. V usage is TRBV5-1 and J usage is TRBJ2-7, with D perhaps matching TRBD1 (6 bases). In germline, CDR1 is SGHRS, CDR2 YFSETQ. Trimming shortened V by 4 bases and J by 0 bases, and 14 bases separated the two germline ends. The CDR3 is 15 residues long. The CDR3 DNA sequence: TGCGCCAGCAGCGAAGGACAGATAAGCTCCTACGAGCAGTACTTC. It codes for CASSEGQISSYEQYF.

This clonotype was observed at least ten times. V is TRBV14 and J is TRBJ2-1; D remains ambiguous. CDR1 and CDR2 (germline): SGHDN, FVKESK. CDR3 length: 13 residues. V was pared by 4 bases and J by 9 bases, with 13 bases between. CDR3 protein: CASSPRLGSEQFF. DNA for the CDR3: TGTGCCAGCAGCCCCCGCTTGGGGTCTGAGCAGTTCTTC.

In its sample, this clonotype was seen a few times. The rearrangement links TRBV7-2 to TRBJ2-1; 7 positions match TRBD2. Losses at the gene ends were 1 base for V and 7 bases for J; bases not matched to a gene: 7. Germline V gives CDR1 SGHTA, CDR2 FQGNSA. The CDR3 covers 15 residues. CDR3 sequence reads: CASSLGLAIGNEQFF. For the CDR3, the DNA is TGTGCCAGCAGCTTAGGACTAGCAATAGGGAATGAGCAGTTCTTC.

This chain joins TRBV18 and TRBJ2-5, with 9 positions matching TRBD1. The CDR3 is 14 residues long. Losses at the gene ends were 3 bases for V and 4 bases for J; bases not matched to a gene: 3. CDR1 is KGHSH, CDR2 LQKENI, per germline. The CDR3 DNA sequence: TGTGCCAGCTCACCGGGACAGGGTATAGAGACCCAGTACTTC. Translating gives CASSPGQGIETQYF.

This clonotype was detected many times. In nucleotides, the CDR3 is TGTGCCAGCAGTACATTAGGACGGTTCTCCTACGAGCAGTACTTC. This encodes CASSTLGRFSYEQYF. The rearrangement uses TRBV28 and TRBJ2-7; D unresolved. Germline V CDR1 and CDR2: MDHEN, SYDVKM. This CDR3 is built from 15 residues. The V and J ends lost 5 bases and 0 bases respectively, with 14 bases between them.

This clonotype has a count of ten or more. The rearrangement uses TRBV4-1 and TRBJ2-1; D possibly corresponds to TRBD2 (5 bases). In germline, CDR1 is MGHRA, CDR2 YSYEKL. CDR3 length equals 14 residues. Trimming shortened V by 0 bases and J by 5 bases, and 8 bases separated the two germline ends. The CDR3 DNA reads as TGCGCCAGCAGCCAAGATAAAGCGGACAATGAGCAGTTCTTC. It translates to CASSQDKADNEQFF.